This TCR beta chain was captured by sequencing in a study of shared clonotypes between healthy human individuals. The donors, healthy adults who were HIV-negative, had experienced no recent acute infections or vaccinations. Unsorted samples relied on some 90 million PBMCs, which served as the source of genomic DNA. Assay used: immunoSEQ multiplex PCR; TCRdb lists only in-frame clones, some missing. Among around 480,000 clones listed, around 79% were seen once. Study-wide points: Donor clonotype sharing was expected to depend on sequencing depth.

The length of the CDR3 is 14 residues. V shed 2 bases and J 6 bases; nucleotides not matched to a gene: 5. The germline CDR1 and CDR2 sequences are GTSNPN and SVGIG (reference sequence). Regarding this clone: Its antigen remains unknown. Different DNA sequences within this sample yield the same CDR3.

This receptor was taken from a woman aged 35 to 49 in good health. Some clones in this sample may be carry-over from other donors' samples. Sequencing input: PBMCs. The chain links TRBV30 to TRBJ1-5; 9 nucleotides line up with TRBD1. The CDR3 region has the DNA TGTGCCTGGAGTCTGGGACAGGGAGGTCAGCCCCAGCATTTT. It specifies CAWSLGQGGQPQHF. Complete variable domain (other parts from reference TRBV30 and TRBJ1-5): SQTIHQWPATLVQPVGSPLSLECTVEGTSNPNLYWYRQAAGRGLQLLFYSVGIGQISSEVPQNLSASRPQDRQFILSSKKLLLSDSGFYLCAWSLGQGGQPQHFGDGTRLSIL.